The sequence of this TCR beta chain was determined in a study of cytomegalovirus exposure and HLA in healthy donors. For the study at large: Early released data comprised 80 million to 100 million unique TCRs from HLA-typed donors. Among about 380 genotyped donors, about 80% fell in the Caucasian-associated ancestry cluster.

As regards this clone: Its antigen is undetermined.

CDR3 length: 16 amino acids. Germline V gene sequence: CDR1 LNHDA, CDR2 SQIVND (reference sequence). The V and J ends lost 7 bases and 0 bases, in that order; junction bases with no gene match: 9. Study observations and caveats: A later analysis linked a missense variant in DCLRE1C to the trimming of TCR beta V and J genes. TCR sequences were mostly rare, though some public TCRs occurred in many donors.

The primer mix had 60 Vbeta and 13 Jbeta primers. Using immunoSEQ multiplex PCR, the repertoire was profiled, and TCRdb retains in-frame clones only, with some absent. Among 100,000 to 150,000 clones listed, roughly 78% were seen once. The TCR was taken from a young man in good health and CMV-seronegative. V is TRBV19 and J is TRBJ2-3; 8 bases fit TRBD2. The sequencing sample was made of PBMCs. The CDR3 DNA reads as TGTGCCAGTACCCTCTGGGCTAGCGGGAGCACAGATACGCAGTATTTT. Translated, it gives CASTLWASGSTDTQYF.